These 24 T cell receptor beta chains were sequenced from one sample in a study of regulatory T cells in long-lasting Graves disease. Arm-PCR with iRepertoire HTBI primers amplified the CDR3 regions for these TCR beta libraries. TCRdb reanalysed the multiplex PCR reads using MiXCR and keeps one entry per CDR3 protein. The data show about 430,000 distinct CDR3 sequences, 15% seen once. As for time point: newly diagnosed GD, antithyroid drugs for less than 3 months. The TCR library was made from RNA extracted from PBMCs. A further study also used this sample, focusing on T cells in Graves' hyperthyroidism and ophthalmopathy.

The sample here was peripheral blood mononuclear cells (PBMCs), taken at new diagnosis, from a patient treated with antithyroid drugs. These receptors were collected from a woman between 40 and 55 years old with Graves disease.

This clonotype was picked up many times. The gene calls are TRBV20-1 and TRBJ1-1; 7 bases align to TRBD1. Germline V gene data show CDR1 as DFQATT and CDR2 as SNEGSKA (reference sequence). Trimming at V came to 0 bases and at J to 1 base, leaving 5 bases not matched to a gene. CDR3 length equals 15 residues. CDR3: CSARDQGQTNTEAFF. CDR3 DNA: TGCAGTGCTAGAGACCAGGGACAGACGAACACTGAAGCTTTCTTT.

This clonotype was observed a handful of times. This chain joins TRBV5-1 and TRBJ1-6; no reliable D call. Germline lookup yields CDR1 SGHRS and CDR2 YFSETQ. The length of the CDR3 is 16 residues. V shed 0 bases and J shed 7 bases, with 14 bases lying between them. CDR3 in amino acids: CASSLGYPTSNSPLHF. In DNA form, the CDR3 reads TGCGCCAGCAGCTTGGGGTACCCTACTTCAAATTCACCCCTCCACTTT.

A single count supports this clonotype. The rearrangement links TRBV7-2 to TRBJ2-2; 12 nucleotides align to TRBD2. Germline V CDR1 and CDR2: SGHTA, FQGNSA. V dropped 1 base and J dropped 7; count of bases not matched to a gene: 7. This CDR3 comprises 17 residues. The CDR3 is CASSLVPSGRAVGELFF. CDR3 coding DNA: TGTGCCAGCAGCTTAGTGCCTAGCGGGAGGGCCGTCGGGGAGCTGTTTTTT.

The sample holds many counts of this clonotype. The CDR3 DNA is TGTGCCTGGAGTGATACAGGGACTGGCGGCTACACCTTC. It yields the protein CAWSDTGTGGYTF. The gene calls are TRBV30 and TRBJ2-4; D might be TRBD1 (6 bases). The DNA end favors TRBJ1-2, so the J call may be wrong. The germline V gene has CDR1 GTSNPN and CDR2 SVGIG (reference sequence). The CDR3 covers 13 residues.

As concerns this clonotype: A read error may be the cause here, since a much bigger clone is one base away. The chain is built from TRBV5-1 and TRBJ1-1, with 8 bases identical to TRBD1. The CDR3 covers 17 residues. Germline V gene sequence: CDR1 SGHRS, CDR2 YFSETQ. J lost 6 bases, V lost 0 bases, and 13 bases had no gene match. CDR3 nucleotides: TGCGCCAGCAGCTTGGATGCGCAGGGGGCGGCCCCGGCTGAAGCTTTCTTT. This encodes CASSLDAQGAAPAEAFF. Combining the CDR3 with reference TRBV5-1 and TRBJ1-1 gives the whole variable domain KAGVTQTPRYLIKTRGQQVTLSCSPISGHRSVSWYQQTPGQGLQFLFEYFSETQRNKGNFPGRFSGRQFSNSRSEMNVSTLELGDSALYLCASSLDAQGAAPAEAFFGQGTRLTVV.

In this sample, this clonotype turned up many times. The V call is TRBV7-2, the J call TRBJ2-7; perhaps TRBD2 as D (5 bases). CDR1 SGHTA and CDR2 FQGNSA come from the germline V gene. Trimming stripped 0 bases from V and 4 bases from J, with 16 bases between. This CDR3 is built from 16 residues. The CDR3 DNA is TGTGCCAGCAGCTTAGCTTTGGTAGACCGACTATACGAGCAGTACTTC. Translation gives CASSLALVDRLYEQYF.

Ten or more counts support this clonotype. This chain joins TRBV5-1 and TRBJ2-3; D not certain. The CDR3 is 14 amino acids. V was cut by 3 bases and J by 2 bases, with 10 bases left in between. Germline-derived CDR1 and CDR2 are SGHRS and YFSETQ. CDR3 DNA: TGCGCCAGCAGCTCTACAGTAAACACAGATACGCAGTATTTT. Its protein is CASSSTVNTDTQYF.

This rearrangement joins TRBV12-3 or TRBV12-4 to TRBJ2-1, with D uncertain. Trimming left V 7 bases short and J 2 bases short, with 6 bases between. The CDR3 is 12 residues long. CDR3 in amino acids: CASKGPYNEQFF. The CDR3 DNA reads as TGTGCCAGCAAAGGGCCCTACAATGAGCAGTTCTTC.

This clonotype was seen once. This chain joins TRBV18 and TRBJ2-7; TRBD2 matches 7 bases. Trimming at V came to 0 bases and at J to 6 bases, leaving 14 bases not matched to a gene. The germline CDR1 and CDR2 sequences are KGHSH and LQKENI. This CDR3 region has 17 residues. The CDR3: CASSPPTRPSGLFEQYF. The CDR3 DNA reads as TGTGCCAGCTCACCACCTACTCGGCCTAGCGGCCTCTTCGAGCAGTACTTC.

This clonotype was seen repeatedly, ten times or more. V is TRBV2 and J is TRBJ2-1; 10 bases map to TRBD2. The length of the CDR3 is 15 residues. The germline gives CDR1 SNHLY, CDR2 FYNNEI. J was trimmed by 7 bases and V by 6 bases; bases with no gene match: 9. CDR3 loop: CASRTLAGDPNEQFF. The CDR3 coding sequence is TGTGCCAGCAGGACTCTAGCGGGAGACCCGAATGAGCAGTTCTTC.

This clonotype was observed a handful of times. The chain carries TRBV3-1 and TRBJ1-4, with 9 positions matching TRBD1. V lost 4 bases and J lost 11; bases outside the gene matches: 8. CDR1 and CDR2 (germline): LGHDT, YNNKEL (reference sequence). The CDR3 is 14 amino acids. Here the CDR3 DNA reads TGTGCCAGCAGCCTACAGGACAGGGGAGGGAAACTGTTTTTT. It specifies CASSLQDRGGKLFF.

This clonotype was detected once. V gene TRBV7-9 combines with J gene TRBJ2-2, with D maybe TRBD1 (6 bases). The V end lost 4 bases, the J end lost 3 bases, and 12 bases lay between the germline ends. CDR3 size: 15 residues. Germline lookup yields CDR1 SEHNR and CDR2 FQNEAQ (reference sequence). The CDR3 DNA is TGTGCCAGCAGCTCGCGGACAGATCACACCGGGGAGCTGTTTTTT. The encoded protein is CASSSRTDHTGELFF.

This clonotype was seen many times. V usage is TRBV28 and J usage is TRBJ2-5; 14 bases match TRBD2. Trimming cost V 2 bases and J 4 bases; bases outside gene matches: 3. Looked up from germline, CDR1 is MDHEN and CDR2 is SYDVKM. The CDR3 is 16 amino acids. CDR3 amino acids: CASSLPGLAGVETQYF. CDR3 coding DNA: TGTGCCAGCAGTTTACCGGGACTAGCGGGAGTAGAGACCCAGTACTTC.

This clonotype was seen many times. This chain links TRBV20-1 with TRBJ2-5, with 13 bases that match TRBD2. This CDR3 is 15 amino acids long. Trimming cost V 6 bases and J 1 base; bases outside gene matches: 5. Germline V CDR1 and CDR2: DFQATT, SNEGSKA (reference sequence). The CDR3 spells CSASRLAGGQETQYF. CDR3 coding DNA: TGCAGTGCCAGCAGACTAGCGGGAGGCCAAGAGACCCAGTACTTC.

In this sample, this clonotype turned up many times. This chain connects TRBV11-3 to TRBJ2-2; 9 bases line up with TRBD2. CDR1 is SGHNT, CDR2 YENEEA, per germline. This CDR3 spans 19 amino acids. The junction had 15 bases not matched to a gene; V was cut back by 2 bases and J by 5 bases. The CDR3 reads CASSLLSWREGHRTGELFF. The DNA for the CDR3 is TGTGCCAGCAGCTTACTAAGTTGGCGGGAGGGCCATCGTACCGGGGAGCTGTTTTTT.

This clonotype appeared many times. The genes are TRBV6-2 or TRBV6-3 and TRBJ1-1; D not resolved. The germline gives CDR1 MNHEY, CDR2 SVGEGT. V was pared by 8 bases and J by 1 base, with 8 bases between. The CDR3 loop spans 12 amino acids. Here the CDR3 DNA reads TGTGCCAGCGACCGGGGGAACACTGAAGCTTTCTTT. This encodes CASDRGNTEAFF.

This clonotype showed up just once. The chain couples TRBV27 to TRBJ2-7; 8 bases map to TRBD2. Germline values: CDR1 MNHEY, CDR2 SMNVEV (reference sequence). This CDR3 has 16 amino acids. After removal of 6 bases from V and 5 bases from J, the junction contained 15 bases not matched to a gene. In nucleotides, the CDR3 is TGTGCCAGCAGCAGCCCGGGGGGGGCACAGTGGGACGAGCAGTACTTC. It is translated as CASSSPGGAQWDEQYF.

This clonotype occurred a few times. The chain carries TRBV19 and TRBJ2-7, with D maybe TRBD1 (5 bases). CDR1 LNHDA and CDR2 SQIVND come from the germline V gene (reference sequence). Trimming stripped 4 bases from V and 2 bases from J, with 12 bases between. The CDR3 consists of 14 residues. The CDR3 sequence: CASSNGQPTYEQYF. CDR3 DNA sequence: TGTGCCAGTAGTAACGGACAACCCACCTACGAGCAGTACTTC.

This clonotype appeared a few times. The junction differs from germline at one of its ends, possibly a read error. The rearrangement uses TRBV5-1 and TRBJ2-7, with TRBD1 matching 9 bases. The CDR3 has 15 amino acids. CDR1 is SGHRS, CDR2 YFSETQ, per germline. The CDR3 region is CASSLAGTGFHEQHF. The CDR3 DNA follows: TGCGCCAGCAGCTTGGCCGGGACAGGGTTCCACGAGCAGCACTTC.

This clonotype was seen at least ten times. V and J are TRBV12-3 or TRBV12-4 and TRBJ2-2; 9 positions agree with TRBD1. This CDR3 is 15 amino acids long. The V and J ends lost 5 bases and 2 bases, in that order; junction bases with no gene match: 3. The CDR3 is CASSTGQGNTGELFF. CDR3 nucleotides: TGTGCCAGCAGTACGGGACAGGGAAACACCGGGGAGCTGTTTTTT.

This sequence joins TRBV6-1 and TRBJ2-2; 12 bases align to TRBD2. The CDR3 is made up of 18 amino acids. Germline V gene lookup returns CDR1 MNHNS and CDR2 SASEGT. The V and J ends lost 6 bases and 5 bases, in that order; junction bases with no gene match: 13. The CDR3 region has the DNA TGTGCCAGCAGGGCCCGCGGACTAGCGGGAAGGTATACCGGGGAGCTGTTTTTT. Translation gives CASRARGLAGRYTGELFF.

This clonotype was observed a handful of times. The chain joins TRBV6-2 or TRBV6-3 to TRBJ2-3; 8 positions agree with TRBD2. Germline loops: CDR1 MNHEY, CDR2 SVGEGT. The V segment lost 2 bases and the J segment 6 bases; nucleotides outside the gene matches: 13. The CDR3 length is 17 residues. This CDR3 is CASSYKREPGYSDTQYF. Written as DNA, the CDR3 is TGTGCCAGCAGTTACAAGCGGGAGCCCGGTTACTCTGATACGCAGTATTTT.

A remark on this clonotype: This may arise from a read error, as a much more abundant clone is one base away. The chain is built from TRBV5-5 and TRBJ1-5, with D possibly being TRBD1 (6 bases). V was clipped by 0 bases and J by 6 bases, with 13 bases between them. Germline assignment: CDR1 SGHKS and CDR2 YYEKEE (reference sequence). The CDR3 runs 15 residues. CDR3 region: CASSLGVRGSQPQHF. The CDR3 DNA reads TGTGCCAGCAGCTTGGGAGTCAGGGGAAGTCAGCCCCAGCATTTT.

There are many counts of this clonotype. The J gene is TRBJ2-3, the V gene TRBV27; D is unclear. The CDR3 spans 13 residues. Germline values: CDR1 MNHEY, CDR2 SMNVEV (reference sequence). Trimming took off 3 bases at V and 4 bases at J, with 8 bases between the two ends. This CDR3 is CASSFFSADTQYF. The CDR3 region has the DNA TGTGCCAGCAGTTTTTTCTCGGCAGATACGCAGTATTTT.